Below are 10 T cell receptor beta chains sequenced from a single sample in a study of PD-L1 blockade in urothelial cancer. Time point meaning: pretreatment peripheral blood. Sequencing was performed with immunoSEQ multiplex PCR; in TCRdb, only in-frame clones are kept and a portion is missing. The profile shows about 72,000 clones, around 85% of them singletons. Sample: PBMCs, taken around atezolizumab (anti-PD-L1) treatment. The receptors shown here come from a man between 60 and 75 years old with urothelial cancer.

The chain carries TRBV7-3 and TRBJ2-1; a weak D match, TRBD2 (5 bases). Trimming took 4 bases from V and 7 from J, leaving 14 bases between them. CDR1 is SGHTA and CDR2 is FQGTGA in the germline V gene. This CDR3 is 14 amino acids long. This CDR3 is CASSSSPSRNEQFF. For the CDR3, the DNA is TGTGCCAGCAGCTCTAGCCCCTCGCGGAATGAGCAGTTCTTC.

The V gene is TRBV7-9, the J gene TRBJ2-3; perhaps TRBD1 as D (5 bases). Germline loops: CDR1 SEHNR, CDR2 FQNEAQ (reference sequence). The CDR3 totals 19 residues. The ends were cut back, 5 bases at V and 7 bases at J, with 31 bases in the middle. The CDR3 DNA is TGTGCCAGCAGCCGTACTACATTGGGGCCTGGACCAACCAAACATACGCAGTATTTT. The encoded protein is CASSRTTLGPGPTKHTQYF.

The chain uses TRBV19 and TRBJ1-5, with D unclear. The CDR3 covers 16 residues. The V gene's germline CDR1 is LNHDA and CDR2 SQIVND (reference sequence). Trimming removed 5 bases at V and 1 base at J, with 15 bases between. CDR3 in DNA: TGTGCCAGTAGTTCCAACTCCATAGAAAGCAATCAGCCCCAGCATTTT. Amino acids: CASSSNSIESNQPQHF.

Here the CDR3 DNA reads TGCGCCAGCAGCTTGGGGGACTCCTCTCCGCGAGCTTTCTTT. It specifies CASSLGDSSPRAFF. The chain has TRBV5-1 and TRBJ1-1; possible D gene TRBD1, 5 bases. The CDR3 length is 14 residues. Germline CDR1 SGHRS, CDR2 YFSETQ. V was pared by 0 bases and J by 10 bases, with 16 bases between.

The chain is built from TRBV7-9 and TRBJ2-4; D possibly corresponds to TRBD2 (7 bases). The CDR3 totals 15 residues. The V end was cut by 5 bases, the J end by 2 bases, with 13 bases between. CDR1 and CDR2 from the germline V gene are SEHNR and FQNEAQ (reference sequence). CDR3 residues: CASSLEGGSKNIQYF. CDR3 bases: TGTGCCAGCAGCCTAGAGGGGGGGTCCAAAAACATTCAGTACTTC.

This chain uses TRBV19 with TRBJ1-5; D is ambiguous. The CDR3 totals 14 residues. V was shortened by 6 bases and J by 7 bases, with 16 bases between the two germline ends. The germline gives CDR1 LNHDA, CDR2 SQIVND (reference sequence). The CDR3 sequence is CASRDGSLGQPQHF. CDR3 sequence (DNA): TGTGCCAGTAGAGACGGCTCCTTGGGCCAGCCCCAGCATTTT.

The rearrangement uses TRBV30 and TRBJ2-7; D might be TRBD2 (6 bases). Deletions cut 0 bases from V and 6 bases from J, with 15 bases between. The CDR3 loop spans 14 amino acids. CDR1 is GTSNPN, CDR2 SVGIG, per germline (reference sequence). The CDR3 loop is CAWSVARRGGEQYF. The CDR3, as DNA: TGTGCCTGGAGTGTGGCCCGGCGGGGTGGCGAGCAGTACTTC.

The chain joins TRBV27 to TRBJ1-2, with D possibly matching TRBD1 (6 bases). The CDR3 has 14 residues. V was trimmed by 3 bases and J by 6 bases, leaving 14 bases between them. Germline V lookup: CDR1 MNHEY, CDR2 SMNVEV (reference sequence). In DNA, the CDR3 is TGTGCCAGCAGTTTTAACAGGGCGTCGAATGGCTACACCTTC. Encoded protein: CASSFNRASNGYTF.

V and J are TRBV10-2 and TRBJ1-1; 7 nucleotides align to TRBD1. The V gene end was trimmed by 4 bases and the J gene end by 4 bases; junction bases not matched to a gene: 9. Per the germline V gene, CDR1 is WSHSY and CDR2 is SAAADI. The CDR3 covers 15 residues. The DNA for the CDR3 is TGCGCCAGCAGTGGATCATCAACAGGGGTCACTGAAGCTTTCTTT. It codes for CASSGSSTGVTEAFF.

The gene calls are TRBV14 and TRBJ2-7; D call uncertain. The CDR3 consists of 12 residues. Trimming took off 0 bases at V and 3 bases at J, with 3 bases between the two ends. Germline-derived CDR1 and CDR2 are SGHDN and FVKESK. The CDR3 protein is CASSQDRYEQYF. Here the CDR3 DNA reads TGTGCCAGCAGCCAAGACCGCTACGAGCAGTACTTC.